The text below deals with one TCR beta chain. Its recognized antigen is unknown. The CDR3 end falls 3 residues outside the read, so it is completed with the germline J gene. Every participant had a single incident cervical HPV16 infection, and women with prevalent HPV16 infections were excluded. Cervical HPV DNA was detected with MY09/MY11 PCR, and genotyping was done by dot-blot hybridization. Fifteen mL of heparinized blood were centrifuged, and the buffy coat was aliquoted, frozen at -30°C, then stored at -80°C. QIAGEN kits were used to extract genomic DNA from the buffy coat specimens. The source of the sample is a study of T cells in women clearing cervical HPV infection (dated by TCRdb to 2017 to 2018). With regard to the full study: Cases were about two dozen women with histologically confirmed HPV16-related CIN3 or worse, including a couple of invasive cancers. Blood from cases was drawn at the visit where the lesion was first identified, while blood from controls was drawn once the infection was no longer detected. Cases and controls were matched on age within five years and on year of sample collection. Because only a few women had HLA typing data, the possibility that HLA type acted as a confounder could not be ruled out. Controls were some 26 women whose single incident HPV16 infection cleared within 12 months without precancer or cancer developing. As quality controls, five blinded duplicates were added to each group, bringing the total to roughly 60 samples made up of 50 or so participants and 10 or so replicates. The parent cohort enrolled roughly 9,600 women aged 18 or older in Guanacaste, Costa Rica, during about 1992 to 1994 and followed them for six to eight years. For cases, a median interval of 149 days, with an interquartile range of roughly 80 to 200 days, was observed between lesion detection and blood sampling. A median age of around 30 years was observed in cases versus around 40 in controls, and no significant differences in baseline characteristics were found. Nested within Costa Rica's Guanacaste HPV Natural History Study, an exploratory proof-of-principle case-control study compared TCR repertoires across cervical HPV16 outcomes. What the study reported, not specific to this receptor: Across sequencing depths, CIN3+ cases showed significantly higher TCR repertoire richness than controls, but evenness did not differ between the groups. TRBV6-7 relative abundance was lower in cases than in controls (roughly 0.11% versus 0.16%; Bonferroni P = 0.0008). Cases were distinguished from controls with an estimated AUC of roughly 0.82 by random forest classifiers combining richness and V gene abundances. Because of the cross-sectional design, the study could not determine whether the associations came before infection or resulted from infection, and neither effector/memory subsets nor HPV-specific T cells were isolated. Because the number of T cells in each sample was unknown, differences in richness could reflect differing T-cell content rather than repertoire biology.

The CDR3, from cysteine to phenylalanine, totals 14 residues. The 33 bases shown cover part of the CDR3, and their frame starts at base 1. As encoded in the germline V gene, CDR1 is MNHEY while CDR2 is SVGEGT. The germline V and J ends show losses of 7 bases and 8 bases respectively, and no gene match explains 10 bases of the junction. TCR beta CDR3 regions were amplified by multiplex PCR from an average of around 1,200 ng genomic DNA per sample using the immunoSEQ assay. The assay corrected primer bias using a complete synthetic TCR repertoire to establish an amplification baseline. Amplicons were sequenced on the Illumina platform. Processing in the source paper ran as follows. Sequences were error-corrected by clustering with frequency ratios and a modified nearest-neighbor algorithm and were then analyzed in the immunoSEQ Analyzer with IMGT gene definitions. At each rarefaction depth, TCR richness and evenness were averaged over 20 rarefaction repeats, and samples with fewer sequences than the depth were excluded. V, D and J gene relative abundances were compared between groups with Wilcoxon rank sum tests, applying FDR correction. In the blinded duplicates, the intraclass correlation was around 96% for TCR richness and averaged 76.4% across over 65 gene segments. TCRdb's version of the immuneACCESS table is confined to in-frame rearrangements and falls short of the full clone set. An unresolved V gene accounts for under half of the shortfall where checked; the remainder is of unknown origin. That table gives V, J and clone size, and the DNA gave D and trimming. This sample's listing comprises 30,000 to 35,000 clones. The biggest ten clones account for roughly 1.6% of the sample.

This receptor chain uses TRBV6-2 or TRBV6-3 and TRBJ2-1, with TRBD2 identical over 8 junction bases. The sequenced sample was blood buffy coat. This receptor was obtained from a woman aged 18-70 years with a cervical HPV16 infection that either progressed to CIN3+ or cleared (not recorded which). This receptor carries the CDR3 CASTNVGGVYEQFF. The CDR3 DNA, read in part, is TGTGCCAGCACCAACGTCGGGGGGGTCTATGAG.